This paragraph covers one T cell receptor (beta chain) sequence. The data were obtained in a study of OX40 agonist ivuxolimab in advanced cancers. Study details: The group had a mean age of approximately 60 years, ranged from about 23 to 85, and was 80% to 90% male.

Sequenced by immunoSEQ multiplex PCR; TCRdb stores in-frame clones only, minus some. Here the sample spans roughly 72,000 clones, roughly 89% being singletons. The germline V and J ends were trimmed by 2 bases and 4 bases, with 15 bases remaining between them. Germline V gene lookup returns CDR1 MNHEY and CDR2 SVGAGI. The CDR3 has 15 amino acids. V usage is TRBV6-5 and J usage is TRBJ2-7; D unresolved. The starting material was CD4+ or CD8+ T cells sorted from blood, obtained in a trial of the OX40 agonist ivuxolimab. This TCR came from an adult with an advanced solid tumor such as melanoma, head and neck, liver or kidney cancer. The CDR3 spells CASSYTFGAAYEQYF. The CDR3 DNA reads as TGTGCCAGCAGTTACACCTTTGGAGCCGCATACGAGCAGTACTTC.